This record concerns one T cell receptor beta chain sequence. Its matching antigen is unknown. Use of 60 Vbeta and 13 Jbeta primers characterized the PCR. TCRdb keeps only in-frame clones here, not all; method: immunoSEQ multiplex PCR. Here the sample table reports roughly 120,000 clones. This entry comes from a study of cytomegalovirus exposure and HLA in healthy donors. As for the study in general: Within the Caucasian-associated ancestry cluster were around 81% of the 398 genotyped donors. General observations from the study: HLA alleles were associated with 17,000 or so TCR beta sequences in a later analysis at 0.05 false discovery rate. Highly shared variants forming one cluster were likely a sequencing artifact.

The study sampled nominally healthy donors, though unrecorded immune exposures were likely. The germline V and J ends were trimmed by 2 bases and 16 bases, with 18 bases remaining between them. This CDR3 spans 13 amino acids. Looked up from germline, CDR1 is KGHSH and CDR2 is LQKENI. This TCR was recovered from a man between 18 and 29 years old in good health and CMV-seronegative. The chain is built from TRBV18 and TRBJ2-1; TRBD1 is a possible D gene (5 bases). Sequencing was done on a sample of PBMCs. This CDR3 reads CASSPFAQERSFF. The CDR3, as DNA: TGTGCCAGCTCACCATTCGCACAGGAACGGTCCTTCTTC.